This T cell receptor (beta chain) originates from a study of T-cell memory formation after mild COVID-19. The overall study: TCR clustering was largely donor specific. Study-level points and caveats: The pre-infection memory compartment contained some responding clones, suggesting cross-reactive memory joined. Clones contracting across day 15 to 85 had a balanced CD4/CD8 profile; later expanding clones leaned CD4+.

Constant-segment primers and 5'RACE yielded cDNA libraries for TCR alpha and TCR beta, each carrying sample barcodes and UMIs. TCRdb reprocessed the 5' RACE reads via MiXCR and lists one record per CDR3 protein. The sample contains around 310,000 distinct CDR3 sequences, 15% of which appear only once. Details on this clonotype: Antigen unknown.

Trimming shortened V by 6 bases and J by 0 bases, and 9 bases separated the two germline ends. The CDR3 spans 13 residues. Germline CDR1 SQVTM, CDR2 ANQGSEA. This chain links TRBV29-1 with TRBJ1-3; D is unclear. The TCR sequence derives from a man between 18 and 35 years old who had mild COVID-19 (a few samples of this study predate the infection). Cell type and time point are not known. The material sequenced was PBMCs or a T cell subset sorted from them (not recorded which). CDR3 protein: CSVKPNSGNTIYF. The CDR3 DNA is TGCAGCGTAAAACCCAACTCTGGAAACACCATATATTTT.